These T cell receptor beta chains were read from a single sample in a study of identical twins. MiXCR was run by TCRdb on the 5' RACE reads, yielding one entry per CDR3 protein. The table records about 690,000 distinct CDR3 sequences, 5.5% to 7.5% of them present only once. The specimen sequenced was naive T cells sorted from blood. Receptor source: a man between 18 and 29 years old in good health. Each CDR3 is given with its conserved first and last residue. Fields, in order: J gene, V gene, clone size, D gene, CDR3 DNA, CDR3 protein. D genes are given only for firm matches. Some rows mark clone size as missing; the rest say once, few, many or name a class of expanded clone.

TRBJ2-3 | TRBV5-1 | few | TRBD2 | TGCGCCAGCAGTCGCGGGACTAGCGGGACAAGCACAGATACGCAGTATTTT | CASSRGTSGTSTDTQYF
TRBJ1-2 | TRBV5-5 | NA | TRBD1 | TGTGCCAGCAGCACCTCCGGGACAGTTTATGGCTACACCTTC | CASSTSGTVYGYTF
TRBJ1-5 | TRBV20-1 | many | NA | TGCAGTACCCAGGGGCGAAATCAGCCCCAGCATTTT | CSTQGRNQPQHF
TRBJ2-1 | TRBV28 | many | TRBD2 | TGTGCCAGCCGACCGGGGGGGAGACGCCTTGGGAATGAGCAGTTCTTC | CASRPGGRRLGNEQFF
TRBJ1-2 | TRBV29-1 | many | NA | TGCAGCGTTGAAGGGAGACAGACTAACTATGGCTACACCTTC | CSVEGRQTNYGYTF
TRBJ2-1 | TRBV20-1 | many | NA | TGCAGCGGGCGGGGACCAGGATACAATGAGCAGTTCTTC | CSGRGPGYNEQFF
TRBJ1-5 | TRBV19 | NA | NA | TGTGCCAGTAAAATCCAGCCCTATAGCAATCAGCCCCAGCATTTT | CASKIQPYSNQPQHF
TRBJ2-5 | TRBV5-1 | NA | TRBD1 | TGCGCCAGCAGCGATAACCCCGGGACAGAAGAGACCCAGTACTTC | CASSDNPGTEETQYF
TRBJ1-5 | TRBV5-5 | few | NA | TGTGCCAGCAGCTTGGAGGGGAGCTTCAATCAGCCCCAGCATTTT | CASSLEGSFNQPQHF
TRBJ2-1 | TRBV20-1 | many | NA | TGCAGTGCTAGGGATCGGTCGGCCGAGCAGTTCTTC | CSARDRSAEQFF
TRBJ2-7 | TRBV7-8 | many | NA | TGTGCCAGCAGCTCAAACATCCACGAGCAGTACTTC | CASSSNIHEQYF
TRBJ2-7 | TRBV29-1 | many | TRBD1 | TGCAGCGTTGAAGATCGAAACAGGGGGCGAACCTACGAGCAGTACTTC | CSVEDRNRGRTYEQYF
TRBJ2-3 | TRBV5-1 | many | TRBD2 | TGCGCCAGCAGCCCAAGCGGGACTAGCGGGAGGGCGTTAACAGATACGCAGTATTTT | CASSPSGTSGRALTDTQYF
TRBJ1-2 | TRBV6-2/TRBV6-3 | few | NA | TGTGCCAGCAGTTACAGTCCTGCCAGGGCGGACTATGGCTACACCTTC | CASSYSPARADYGYTF
TRBJ2-6 | TRBV12-3/TRBV12-4 | many | NA | TGTGCCAGCAGACCCCCTCCGGGATTCTCTGGGGCCAACGTCCTGACTTTC | CASRPPPGFSGANVLTF
TRBJ2-3 | TRBV11-2 | few | TRBD2 | TGTGCCAGCAGCTTATCCGGACTAGCGACCTCTCTCGATACGCAGTATTTT | CASSLSGLATSLDTQYF
TRBJ2-3 | TRBV6-2/TRBV6-3 | NA | TRBD2 | TGTGCCAGCAGTTACCCAAGGACTAGCCGGGAGTGGAATAAGGTGGCAGATACGCAGTATTTT | CASSYPRTSREWNKVADTQYF
TRBJ1-5 | TRBV20-1 | many | NA | TGCAGTGCTAGCCGAGCTGGCGATAGCAATCAGCCCCAGCATTTT | CSASRAGDSNQPQHF
TRBJ2-7 | TRBV7-2 | NA | TRBD2 | TGTGCCAGCAGCTTAGATCACGGGACTACGAAATACGAGCAGTACTTC | CASSLDHGTTKYEQYF
TRBJ2-7 | TRBV5-1 | many | TRBD2 | TGCGCCAGCAGCTTAATAGCGGGAGAGACCTACGAGCAGTACTTC | CASSLIAGETYEQYF
TRBJ1-2 | TRBV6-2/TRBV6-3 | NA | NA | TGTGCCAGCAGTTACTCGCTTCTACAGAACTATGGCTACACCTTC | CASSYSLLQNYGYTF
TRBJ2-1 | TRBV6-5 | many | NA | TGTGCCAGCAGTTACTGGGGCGATGGGGGCAATGAGCAGTTCTTC | CASSYWGDGGNEQFF
TRBJ2-2 | TRBV3-1 | few | TRBD1 | TGTGCCAGCAGCCCCGACAGGGGGCGCCGGTTCGGGGAGCTGTTTTTT | CASSPDRGRRFGELFF
TRBJ2-3 | TRBV29-1 | NA | NA | TGCAGCGTTGAATCCCGGACATCCACAGATACGCAGTATTTT | CSVESRTSTDTQYF
TRBJ2-5 | TRBV7-2 | many | NA | TGTGCCAGCAGCTTATCCCGGATACAAGAGACCCAGTACTTC | CASSLSRIQETQYF
TRBJ2-2 | TRBV3-1 | NA | NA | TGTGCCAGCAGCCATTTTGGACGGGAGAACACCGGGGAGCTGTTTTTT | CASSHFGRENTGELFF
TRBJ2-3 | TRBV28 | many | NA | TGTGCCAGCAGCGGGGGGGGACAGGGAATCACAGATACGCAGTATTTT | CASSGGGQGITDTQYF
TRBJ2-1 | TRBV12-3/TRBV12-4 | many | TRBD2 | TGTGCCAGCAGTTTAGATGCGACTAGCGATGAGCAGTTCTTC | CASSLDATSDEQFF
TRBJ2-1 | TRBV11-2 | NA | TRBD2 | TGTGCCAGCAGACCAAGACTAGCGGGTAATTACGGTGAGCAGTTCTTC | CASRPRLAGNYGEQFF
TRBJ2-1 | TRBV12-3/TRBV12-4 | NA | NA | TGTGCCAGCAGGATACAGGGACCCGGAGATGAGCAGTTCTTC | CASRIQGPGDEQFF
TRBJ2-1 | TRBV14 | NA | TRBD2 | TGTGCCAGCAGCCCCATATGGGGGACTAGCCGGCAGTTCTTC | CASSPIWGTSRQFF
TRBJ1-1 | TRBV20-1 | many | NA | TGCAGTGCTAGAGATCCACGGAACACTGAAGCTTTCTTT | CSARDPRNTEAFF
TRBJ2-3 | TRBV5-1 | few | NA | TGCGCCAGCAGCCAGTCAGGGGACCGCACAGATACGCAGTATTTT | CASSQSGDRTDTQYF
TRBJ1-1 | TRBV24-1 | many | NA | TGTGCCACCAGTGACCCAGGGGCCACTGAAGCTTTCTTT | CATSDPGATEAFF
TRBJ2-3 | TRBV24-1 | NA | TRBD2 | TGTGCCACCAGTGCCGGAGGGTCGGCGGGAGGTGGCACAGATACGCAGTATTTT | CATSAGGSAGGGTDTQYF
TRBJ2-1 | TRBV9 | many | NA | TGTGCCAGCAGCCCCGTCCAGCTCAGGCAATACAATGAGCAGTTCTTC | CASSPVQLRQYNEQFF
TRBJ2-6 | TRBV9 | NA | NA | TGTGCCAGCAGCGTAAGGACGGGAGAGGCTGGGGCCAACGTCCTGACTTTC | CASSVRTGEAGANVLTF
TRBJ2-1 | TRBV3-1 | NA | NA | TGTGCCAGCAGCCAAGATTTGGGCTACAATGAGCAGTTCTTC | CASSQDLGYNEQFF
TRBJ2-1 | TRBV7-8 | NA | TRBD2 | TGTGCCAGCAGCTTAGTTGGCGGGACTAGCGGGAGTAATGAGCAGTTCTTC | CASSLVGGTSGSNEQFF
TRBJ1-1 | TRBV10-3 | few | TRBD1 | TGTGCCACTTCCCGGGACAGGGCAACTGAAGCTTTCTTT | CATSRDRATEAFF
TRBJ2-3 | TRBV7-9 | NA | TRBD2 | TGTGCCACGCGGGGGGGAGCAGATACGCAGTATTTT | CATRGGADTQYF
TRBJ2-3 | TRBV12-3/TRBV12-4 | few | TRBD2 | TGTGCCAGCAGTTCTTCACTAGGGGGACTAGCGGGAGCTCCAGATACGCAGTATTTT | CASSSSLGGLAGAPDTQYF
TRBJ2-7 | TRBV25-1 | NA | NA | TGTGCCAGCAGTGACGCGGGGGAGCAGTACTTC | CASSDAGEQYF
TRBJ1-2 | TRBV29-1 | many | TRBD1 | TGCAGCGTGGCGGGACAGGCGCTTGGCTACACCTTC | CSVAGQALGYTF
TRBJ2-7 | TRBV3-1 | few | NA | TGTGCCAGCAGCCACCCCGGTGGGTTCGACGAGCAGTACTTC | CASSHPGGFDEQYF
TRBJ1-5 | TRBV5-5 | many | NA | TGTGCCAGCAGCTTAGAAGGGAGAAGCAATCAGCCCCAGCATTTT | CASSLEGRSNQPQHF
TRBJ2-5 | TRBV20-1 | few | TRBD2 | TGCAGTGCGCAGGGGACTAGCAAAGAGACCCAGTACTTC | CSAQGTSKETQYF
TRBJ1-5 | TRBV5-1 | many | NA | TGCGCCAGCAGCACGGGACCATCCAATAATCAGCCCCAGCATTTT | CASSTGPSNNQPQHF
TRBJ1-5 | TRBV28 | NA | NA | TGTGCCAGCAGTCAACAGGGATACAATCAGCCCCAGCATTTT | CASSQQGYNQPQHF